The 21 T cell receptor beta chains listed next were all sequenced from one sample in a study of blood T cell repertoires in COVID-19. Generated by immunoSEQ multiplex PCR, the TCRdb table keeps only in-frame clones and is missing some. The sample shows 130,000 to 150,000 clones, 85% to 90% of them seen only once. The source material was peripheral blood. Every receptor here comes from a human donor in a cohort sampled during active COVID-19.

DNA of the CDR3: TGTGCCAGCAGCTTATCACTAGCGGGAGCTGACGGGGAGCTGTTTTTT. It encodes CASSLSLAGADGELFF. J is TRBJ2-2 and V is TRBV7-2; 11 nucleotides align to TRBD2. This CDR3 comprises 16 residues. The J segment lost 7 bases and the V segment lost 2 bases, leaving 6 bases of the junction unmatched. CDR1 is SGHTA, CDR2 FQGNSA, per germline.

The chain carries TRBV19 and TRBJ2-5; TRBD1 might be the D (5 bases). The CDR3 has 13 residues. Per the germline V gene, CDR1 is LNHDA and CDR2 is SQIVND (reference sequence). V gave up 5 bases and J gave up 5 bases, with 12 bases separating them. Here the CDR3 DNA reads TGTGCCAGTAGTTTCCAGGGTGTCGAGACCCAGTACTTC. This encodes CASSFQGVETQYF.

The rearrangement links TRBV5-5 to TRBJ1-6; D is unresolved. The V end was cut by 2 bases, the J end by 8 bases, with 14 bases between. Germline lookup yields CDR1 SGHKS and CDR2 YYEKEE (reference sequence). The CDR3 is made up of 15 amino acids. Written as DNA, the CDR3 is TGTGCCAGCAGCTTTTCCAGCGAAATATATTCACCCCTCCACTTT. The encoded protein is CASSFSSEIYSPLHF.

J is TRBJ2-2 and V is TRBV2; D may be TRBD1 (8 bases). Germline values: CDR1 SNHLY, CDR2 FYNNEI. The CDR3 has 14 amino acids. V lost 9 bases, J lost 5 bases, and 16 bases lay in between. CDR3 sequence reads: CARGGQGGTGELFF. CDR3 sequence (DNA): TGTGCCAGGGGAGGACAGGGAGGGACCGGGGAGCTGTTTTTT.

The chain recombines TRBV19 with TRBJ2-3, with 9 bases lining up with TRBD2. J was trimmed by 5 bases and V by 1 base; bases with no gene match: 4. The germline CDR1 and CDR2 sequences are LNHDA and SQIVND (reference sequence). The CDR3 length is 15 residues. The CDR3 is CASSIGRGGRDTQYF. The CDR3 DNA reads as TGTGCCAGTAGTATAGGGCGGGGGGGCCGAGATACGCAGTATTTT.

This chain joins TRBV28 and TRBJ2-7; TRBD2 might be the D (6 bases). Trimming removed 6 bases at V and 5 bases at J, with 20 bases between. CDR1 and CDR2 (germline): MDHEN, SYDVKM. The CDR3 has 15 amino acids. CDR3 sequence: CASSSGGTSYHEQYF. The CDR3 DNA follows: TGTGCCAGCAGCTCAGGCGGGACTTCGTACCACGAGCAGTACTTC. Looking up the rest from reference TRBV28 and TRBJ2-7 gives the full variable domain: DVKVTQSSRYLVKRTGEKVFLECVQDMDHENMFWYRQDPGLGLRLIYFSYDVKMKEKGDIPEGYSVSREKKERFSLILESASTNQTSMYLCASSSGGTSYHEQYFGPGTRLTVT.

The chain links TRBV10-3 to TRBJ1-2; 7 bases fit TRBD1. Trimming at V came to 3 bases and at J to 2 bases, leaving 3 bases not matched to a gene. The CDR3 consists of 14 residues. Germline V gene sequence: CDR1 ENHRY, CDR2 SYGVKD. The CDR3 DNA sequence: TGTGCCATCAGTGATGACAGGGAAAACTATGGCTACACCTTC. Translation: CAISDDRENYGYTF.

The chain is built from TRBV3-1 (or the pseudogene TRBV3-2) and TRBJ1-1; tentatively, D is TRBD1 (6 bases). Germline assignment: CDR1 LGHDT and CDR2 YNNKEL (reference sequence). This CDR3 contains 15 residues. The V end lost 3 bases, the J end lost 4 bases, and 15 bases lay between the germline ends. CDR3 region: CASSQGTGKGTEAFF. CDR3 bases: TGTGCCAGCAGCCAGGGAACAGGGAAGGGCACTGAAGCTTTCTTT.

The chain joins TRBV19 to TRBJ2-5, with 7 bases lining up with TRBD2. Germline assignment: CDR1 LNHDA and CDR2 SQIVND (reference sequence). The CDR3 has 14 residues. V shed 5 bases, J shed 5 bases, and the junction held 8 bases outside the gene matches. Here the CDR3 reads CASSPSGMFETQYF. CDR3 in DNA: TGTGCCAGTAGTCCAAGCGGGATGTTCGAGACCCAGTACTTC.

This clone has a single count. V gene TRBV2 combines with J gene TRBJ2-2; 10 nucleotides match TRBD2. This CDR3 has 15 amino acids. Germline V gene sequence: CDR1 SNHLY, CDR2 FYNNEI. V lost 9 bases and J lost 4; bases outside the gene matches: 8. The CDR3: CASAQAGGSTGELFF. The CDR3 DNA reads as TGTGCCAGTGCCCAAGCGGGGGGGTCCACCGGGGAGCTGTTTTTT.

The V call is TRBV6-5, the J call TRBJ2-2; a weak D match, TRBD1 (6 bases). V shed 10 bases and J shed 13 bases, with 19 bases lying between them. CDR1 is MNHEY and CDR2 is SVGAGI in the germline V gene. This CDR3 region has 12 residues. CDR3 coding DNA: TGTGCCATCGGGACACCCCCAACATGGCTGTTTTTT. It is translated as CAIGTPPTWLFF.

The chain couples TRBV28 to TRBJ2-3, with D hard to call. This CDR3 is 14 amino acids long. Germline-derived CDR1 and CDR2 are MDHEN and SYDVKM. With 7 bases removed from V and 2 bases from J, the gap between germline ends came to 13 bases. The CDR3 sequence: CASNGNVLTDTQYF. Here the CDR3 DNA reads TGTGCCAGCAACGGTAACGTGCTCACAGATACGCAGTATTTT.

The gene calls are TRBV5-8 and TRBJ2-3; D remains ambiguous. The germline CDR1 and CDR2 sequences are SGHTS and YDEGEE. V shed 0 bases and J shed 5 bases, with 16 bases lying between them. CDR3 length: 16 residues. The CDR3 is CASSLAGSARLDTQYF. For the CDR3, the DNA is TGTGCCAGCAGCTTGGCCGGGTCAGCTAGATTAGATACGCAGTATTTT.

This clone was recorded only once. CDR3 bases: TGCAGCGTAGGGGACAGGGGTAGGAATCAGCCCCAGCATTTT. Translated, it gives CSVGDRGRNQPQHF. V usage is TRBV29-1 and J usage is TRBJ1-5; TRBD1 aligns across 10 bases. The germline gives CDR1 SQVTM, CDR2 ANQGSEA. This CDR3 is 14 amino acids long. Unmatched junction bases numbered 6, after V lost 6 bases and J lost 4 bases.

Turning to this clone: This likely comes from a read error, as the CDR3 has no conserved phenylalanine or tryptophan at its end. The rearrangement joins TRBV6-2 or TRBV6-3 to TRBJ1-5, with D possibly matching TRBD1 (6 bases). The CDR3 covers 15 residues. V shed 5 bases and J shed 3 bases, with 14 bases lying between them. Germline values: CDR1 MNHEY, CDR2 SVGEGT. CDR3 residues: CASSPGQLHNQPQHS. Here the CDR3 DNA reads TGTGCCAGCAGTCCAGGACAGCTTCACAATCAGCCCCAGCATTCT.

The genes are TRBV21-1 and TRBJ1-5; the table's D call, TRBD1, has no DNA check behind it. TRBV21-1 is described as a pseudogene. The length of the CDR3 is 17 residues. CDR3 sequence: CASSNLGPGGCNQPQHF. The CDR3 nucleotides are TGTGCCAGCAGCAACCTCGGTCCAGGGGGCTGCAATCAGCCCCAGCATTTT.

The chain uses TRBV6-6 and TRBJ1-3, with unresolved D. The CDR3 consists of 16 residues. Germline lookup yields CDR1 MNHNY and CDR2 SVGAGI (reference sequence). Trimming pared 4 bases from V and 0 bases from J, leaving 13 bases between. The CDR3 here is CASSSTRQHSGNTIYF. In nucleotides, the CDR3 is TGTGCCAGCAGTTCGACTAGGCAGCACTCTGGAAACACCATATATTTT.

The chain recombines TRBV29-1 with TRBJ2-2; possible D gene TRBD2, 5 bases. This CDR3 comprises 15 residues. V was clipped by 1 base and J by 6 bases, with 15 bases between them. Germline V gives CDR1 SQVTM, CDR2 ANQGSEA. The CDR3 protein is CSVEGERGNPGELFF. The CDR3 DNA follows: TGCAGCGTTGAAGGTGAACGGGGTAACCCCGGGGAGCTGTTTTTT.

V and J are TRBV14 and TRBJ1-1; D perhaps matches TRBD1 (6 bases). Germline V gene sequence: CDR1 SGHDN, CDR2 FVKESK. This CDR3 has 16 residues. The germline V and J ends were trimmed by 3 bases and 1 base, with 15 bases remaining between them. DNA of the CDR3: TGTGCCAGCAGCCAGGGGGGCCGGGGGGCGAACACTGAAGCTTTCTTT. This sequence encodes CASSQGGRGANTEAFF.

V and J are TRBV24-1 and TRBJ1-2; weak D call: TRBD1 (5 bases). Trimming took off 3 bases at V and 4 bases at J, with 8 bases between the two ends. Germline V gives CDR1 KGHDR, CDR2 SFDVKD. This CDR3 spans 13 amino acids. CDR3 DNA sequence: TGTGCCACCAGTGATCAGGGTCTCTATGGCTACACCTTC. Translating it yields CATSDQGLYGYTF.

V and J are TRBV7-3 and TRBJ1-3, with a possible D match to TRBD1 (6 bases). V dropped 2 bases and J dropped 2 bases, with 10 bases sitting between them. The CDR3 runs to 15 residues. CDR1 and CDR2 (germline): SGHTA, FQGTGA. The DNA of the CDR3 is TGTGCCAGCAGCTTAGCAGGGGTGCCTGGAAACACCATATATTTT. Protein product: CASSLAGVPGNTIYF.